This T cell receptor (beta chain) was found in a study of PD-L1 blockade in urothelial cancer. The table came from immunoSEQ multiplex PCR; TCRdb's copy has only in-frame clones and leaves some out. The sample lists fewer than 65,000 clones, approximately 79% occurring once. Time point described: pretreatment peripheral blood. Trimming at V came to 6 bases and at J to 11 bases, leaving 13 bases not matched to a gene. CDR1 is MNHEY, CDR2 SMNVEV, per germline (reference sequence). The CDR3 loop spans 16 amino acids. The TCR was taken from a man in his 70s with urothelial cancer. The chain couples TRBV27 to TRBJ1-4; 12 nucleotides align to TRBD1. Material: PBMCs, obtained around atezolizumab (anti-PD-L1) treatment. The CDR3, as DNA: TGTGCCAGCAGCCCTGGCCGGGACAGGGGGCTCTGGAAACTGTTTTTT. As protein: CASSPGRDRGLWKLFF.